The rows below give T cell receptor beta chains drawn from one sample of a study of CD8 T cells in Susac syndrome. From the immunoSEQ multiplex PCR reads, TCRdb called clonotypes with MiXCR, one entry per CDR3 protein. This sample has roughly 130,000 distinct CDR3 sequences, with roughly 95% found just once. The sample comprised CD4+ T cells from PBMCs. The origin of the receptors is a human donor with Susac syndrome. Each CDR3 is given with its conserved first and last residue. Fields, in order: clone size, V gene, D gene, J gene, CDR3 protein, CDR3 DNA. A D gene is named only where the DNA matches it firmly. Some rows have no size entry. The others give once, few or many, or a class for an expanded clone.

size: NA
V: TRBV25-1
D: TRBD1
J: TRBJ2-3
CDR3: CASSQGASTQYF
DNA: TGTGCCAGCAGCCAGGGGGCTAGTACGCAGTATTTT

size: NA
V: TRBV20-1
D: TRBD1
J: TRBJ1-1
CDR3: CSASLGTGNTEAFF
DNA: TGCAGTGCTAGTCTCGGGACAGGGAACACTGAAGCTTTCTTT

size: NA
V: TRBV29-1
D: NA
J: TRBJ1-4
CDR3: CSVRSAINEKLFF
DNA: TGCAGCGTTCGTTCCGCCATTAATGAAAAACTGTTTTTT

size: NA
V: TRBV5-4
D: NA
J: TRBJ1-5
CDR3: CASSLAGTNQPQHF
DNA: TGTGCCAGCAGCTTGGCAGGGACCAATCAGCCCCAGCATTTT

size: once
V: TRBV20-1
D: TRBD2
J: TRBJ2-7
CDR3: CSATEVAGAYEQYF
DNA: TGCAGTGCCACAGAAGTAGCGGGGGCCTACGAGCAGTACTTC

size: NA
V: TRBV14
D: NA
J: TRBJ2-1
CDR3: CASSQEYVRNREQFF
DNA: TGTGCCAGCAGCCAGGAATATGTAAGGAACCGTGAGCAGTTCTTC

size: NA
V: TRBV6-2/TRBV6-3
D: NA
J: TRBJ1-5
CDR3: CASRDAGSNQPQHF
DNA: TGTGCCAGCAGGGACGCCGGGAGCAATCAGCCCCAGCATTTT

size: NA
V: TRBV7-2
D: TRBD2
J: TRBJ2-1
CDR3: CASRSRTSGSYNEQFF
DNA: TGTGCCAGCAGATCTCGGACTAGCGGGAGCTACAATGAGCAGTTCTTC

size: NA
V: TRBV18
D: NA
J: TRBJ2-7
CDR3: CASSWVGAHEQYF
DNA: TGTGCCAGCTCATGGGTAGGGGCTCACGAGCAGTACTTC

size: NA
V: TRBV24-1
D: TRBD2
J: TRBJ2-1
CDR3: CATSDLVAGDGWNEQFF
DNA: TGTGCCACCAGTGATTTGGTAGCGGGAGATGGGTGGAATGAGCAGTTCTTC

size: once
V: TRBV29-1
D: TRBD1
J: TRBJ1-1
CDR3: CSVDGTGLRTEAFF
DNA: TGCAGCGTTGACGGGACAGGTTTGAGGACTGAAGCTTTCTTT

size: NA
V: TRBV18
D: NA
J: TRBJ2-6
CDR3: CASSPPTATGANVLTF
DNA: TGTGCCAGCTCACCACCGACGGCTACTGGGGCCAACGTCCTGACTTTC

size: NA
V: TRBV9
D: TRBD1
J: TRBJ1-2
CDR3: CASSASLSGGRTGYGYTF
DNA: TGTGCCAGCAGCGCCAGCTTGTCAGGGGGCCGCACAGGCTATGGCTACACCTTC

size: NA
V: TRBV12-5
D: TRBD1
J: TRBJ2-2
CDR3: CASEPGQGAPGELFF
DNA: TGTGCTAGCGAACCGGGACAGGGGGCCCCCGGGGAGCTGTTTTTT

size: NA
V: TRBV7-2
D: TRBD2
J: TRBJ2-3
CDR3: CASSLVGGASGRARDTQYF
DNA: TGTGCCAGCAGCTTAGTGGGGGGGGCTAGCGGGAGGGCCAGGGATACGCAGTATTTT

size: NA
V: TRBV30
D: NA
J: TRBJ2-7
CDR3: CAWSLTRGGEQYF
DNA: TGTGCCTGGAGTCTGACCAGGGGGGGGGAGCAGTACTTC

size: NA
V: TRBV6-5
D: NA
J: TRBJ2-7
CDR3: CASRRGGSSYEQYF
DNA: TGTGCCAGCAGGAGGGGAGGAAGCTCCTACGAGCAGTACTTC

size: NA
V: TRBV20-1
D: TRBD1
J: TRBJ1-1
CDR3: CSAMSTWDRGPEAFF
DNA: TGCAGTGCTATGTCAACCTGGGACAGGGGGCCTGAAGCTTTCTTT

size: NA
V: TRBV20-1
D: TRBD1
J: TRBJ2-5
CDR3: CSARIAGQDAALNQETQYF
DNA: TGCAGTGCTAGAATTGCGGGACAGGACGCAGCCTTAAACCAAGAGACCCAGTACTTC

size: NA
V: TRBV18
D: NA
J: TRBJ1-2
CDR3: CASSPLSVARDYGYTF
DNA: TGTGCCAGCTCACCATTGTCAGTTGCCAGGGACTATGGCTACACCTTC

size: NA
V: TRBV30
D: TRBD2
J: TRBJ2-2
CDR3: CAGTRHNTGELFF
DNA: TGTGCCGGGACTAGACACAACACCGGGGAGCTGTTTTTT

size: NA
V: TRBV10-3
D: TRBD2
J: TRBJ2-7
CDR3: CAIMESGGTYEQYF
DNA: TGTGCCATCATGGAAAGCGGGGGAACCTACGAGCAGTACTTC

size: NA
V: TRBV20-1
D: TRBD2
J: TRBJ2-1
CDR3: CSARTSGRSSYNEQFF
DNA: TGCAGTGCTAGGACTAGCGGGAGATCTTCCTACAATGAGCAGTTCTTC

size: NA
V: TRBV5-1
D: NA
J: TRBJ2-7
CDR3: CASSLDAGNEQYF
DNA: TGCGCCAGCAGCTTGGACGCCGGCAACGAGCAGTACTTC